This TCR beta chain was found in a study of T-cell memory formation after mild COVID-19. TCRdb reprocessed the 5' RACE reads via MiXCR and lists one record per CDR3 protein. The sample has a few hundred thousand distinct CDR3 sequences, roughly a tenth seen once. This clonotype was recorded many times. This CDR3 is 12 amino acids long. V shed 1 base and J shed 9 bases, with 10 bases lying between them. The germline CDR1 and CDR2 sequences are SGHNT and YYREEE (reference sequence). The sequence derives from a man aged 18 to 29 who had mild COVID-19 (a few samples of this study predate the infection). Cell type and time point are not known. The specimen sequenced was PBMCs or a T cell subset sorted from them (not recorded which). This chain links TRBV5-4 with TRBJ2-5; D unclear. CDR3 amino acids: CASSLNYPPQYF. CDR3 coding DNA: TGTGCCAGCAGCTTGAATTACCCTCCCCAGTACTTC.